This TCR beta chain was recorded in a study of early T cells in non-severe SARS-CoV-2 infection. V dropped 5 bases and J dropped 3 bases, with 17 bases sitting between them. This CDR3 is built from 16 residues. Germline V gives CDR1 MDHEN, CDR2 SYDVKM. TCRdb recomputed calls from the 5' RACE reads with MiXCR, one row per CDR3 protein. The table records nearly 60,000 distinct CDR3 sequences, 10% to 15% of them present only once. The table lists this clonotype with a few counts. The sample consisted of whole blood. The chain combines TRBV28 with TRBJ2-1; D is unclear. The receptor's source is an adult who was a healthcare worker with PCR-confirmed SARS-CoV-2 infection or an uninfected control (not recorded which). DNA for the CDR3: TGTGCCAGCAGTGCTAACCTTAAGAGCGTCTACAATGAGCAGTTCTTC. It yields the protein CASSANLKSVYNEQFF.